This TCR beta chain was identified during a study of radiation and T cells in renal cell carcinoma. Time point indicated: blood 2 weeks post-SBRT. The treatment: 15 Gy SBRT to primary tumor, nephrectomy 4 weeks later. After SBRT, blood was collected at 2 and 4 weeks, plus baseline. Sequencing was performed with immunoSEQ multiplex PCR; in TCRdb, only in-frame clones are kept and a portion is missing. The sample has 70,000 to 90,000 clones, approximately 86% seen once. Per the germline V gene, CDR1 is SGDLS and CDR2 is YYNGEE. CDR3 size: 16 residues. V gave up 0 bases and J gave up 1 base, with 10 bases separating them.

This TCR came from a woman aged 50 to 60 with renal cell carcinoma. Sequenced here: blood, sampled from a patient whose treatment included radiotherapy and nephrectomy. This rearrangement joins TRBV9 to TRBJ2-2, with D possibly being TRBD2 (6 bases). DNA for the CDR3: TGTGCCAGCAGCGTAGGCTTCGGGGGGAACACCGGGGAGCTGTTTTTT. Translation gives CASSVGFGGNTGELFF.